A selection of T cell receptor beta chains follows, all from one sample in a study of cytomegalovirus exposure and HLA in healthy donors. Only in-frame clones appear in the TCRdb table, and some are missing; sequencing was by immunoSEQ multiplex PCR. This sample has 120,000 or so clones, with roughly 80% found just once. The material sequenced was PBMCs. The receptors come from a male donor in good health and CMV-seropositive. Each CDR3 is given with its conserved first and last residue. A D gene is named only where the DNA matches it firmly. Size is omitted from some rows. Given values are once, few, many or a class for expanded clones.

NA	TRBV4-2	TRBJ2-1	few	16	CASSQDGVSSYNEQFF	TGTGCCAGCAGCCAAGATGGAGTAAGCTCCTACAATGAGCAGTTCTTC
TRBD1	TRBV29-1	TRBJ2-5	few	15	CSVGILGTDQETQYF	TGCAGCGTTGGGATATTAGGGACAGACCAAGAGACCCAGTACTTC
TRBD1	TRBV28	TRBJ2-7	NA	16	CASTGSTGTGRYEQYF	TGTGCCAGCACCGGGTCTACCGGGACAGGGAGGTACGAGCAGTACTTC
NA	TRBV6-1	TRBJ1-3	few	14	CASIRGAAGNTIYF	TGTGCCAGCATCCGGGGGGCGGCTGGAAACACCATATATTTT
TRBD2	TRBV4-2	TRBJ2-7	NA	15	CASSHGTTYSYEQYF	TGTGCCAGCAGCCATGGGACTACCTACTCCTACGAGCAGTACTTC
NA	TRBV4-1	TRBJ2-7	NA	15	CASSQDGAGPYEQYF	TGCGCCAGCAGCCAAGATGGAGCGGGTCCCTACGAGCAGTACTTC
TRBD1	TRBV29-1	TRBJ2-1	NA	13	CSVGQGARNEQFF	TGCAGCGTTGGACAGGGGGCTCGGAATGAGCAGTTCTTC
NA	TRBV7-9	TRBJ1-1	few	14	CASSPERGVRGAFF	TGTGCCAGCAGCCCCGAGAGGGGTGTGCGGGGAGCTTTCTTT
NA	TRBV10-3	TRBJ2-1	NA	14	CAISPSGERRGQFF	TGTGCCATCAGCCCGTCCGGGGAACGACGGGGGCAGTTCTTC
TRBD2	TRBV5-6	TRBJ2-1	NA	15	CASSLGGLVNNEQFF	TGTGCCAGCAGCTTGGGAGGACTAGTCAATAATGAGCAGTTCTTC
TRBD2	TRBV19	TRBJ2-7	NA	14	CASIPGGRGYEQYF	TGTGCCAGTATCCCGGGCGGGAGAGGATACGAGCAGTACTTC